These 32 T cell receptor beta chains came from one sample sequenced in a study of T cells in Graves' hyperthyroidism and ophthalmopathy. Authors of the study amplified TCR beta CDR3 regions from RNA transcripts. HTBI primers were used for first-round RT-PCR of the TCR CDR3. TCRdb itself ran the multiplex PCR reads through MiXCR, one entry per CDR3 protein. Of hundreds of thousands of distinct CDR3 sequences listed, about two fifths are singletons. The material sequenced was blood. The receptors originated from a man aged 18 to 30 with Graves' hyperthyroidism.

The genes are TRBV3-1 and TRBJ1-1; TRBD1 might be the D (5 bases). V was shortened by 2 bases and J by 10 bases, with 11 bases between the two germline ends. The CDR3 has 12 amino acids. In germline, CDR1 is LGHDT, CDR2 YNNKEL (reference sequence). The CDR3 spells CASSQSQTVAFF. CDR3 in DNA: TGTGCCAGCAGCCAATCACAGACAGTAGCTTTCTTT. Complete variable domain (other parts from reference TRBV3-1 and TRBJ1-1): DTAVSQTPKYLVTQMGNDKSIKCEQNLGHDTMYWYKQDSKKFLKIMFSYNNKELIINETVPNRFSPKSPDKAHLNLHINSLELGDSAVYFCASSQSQTVAFFGQGTRLTVV.

The chain combines TRBV15 with TRBJ2-1; D is unclear. Germline V gene sequence: CDR1 LNHNV, CDR2 YYDKDF (reference sequence). V gave up 1 base and J gave up 3 bases, with 13 bases separating them. The CDR3 extends over 16 amino acids. Here the CDR3 DNA reads TGTGCCACCAGCAGAGGTCGAAGGAGACTCTACAATGAGCAGTTCTTC. It yields the protein CATSRGRRRLYNEQFF.

The genes are TRBV15 and TRBJ1-2; the D is unclear. CDR1 and CDR2 from the germline V gene are LNHNV and YYDKDF (reference sequence). The CDR3 spans 13 residues. Trimming took off 1 base at V and 6 bases at J, with 9 bases between the two ends. CDR3 DNA: TGTGCCACCAGCAGAGTCAAGGTGGATGGCTACACCTTC. It encodes CATSRVKVDGYTF.

This clonotype was counted ten times or more. CDR3 DNA sequence: TGCAGTGCTAGTAGGTTAGCGGGAGGATCCTACGAGCAGTACTTC. Protein sequence: CSASRLAGGSYEQYF. V usage is TRBV20-1 and J usage is TRBJ2-7; TRBD2 aligns across 10 bases. Trimming at V came to 3 bases and at J to 1 base, leaving 6 bases not matched to a gene. CDR1 and CDR2 from the germline V gene are DFQATT and SNEGSKA (reference sequence). This CDR3 is built from 15 residues.

The chain carries TRBV4-1 and TRBJ2-2; no reliable D call. CDR3 length equals 17 residues. The germline CDR1 and CDR2 sequences are MGHRA and YSYEKL. With 0 bases removed from V and 4 bases from J, the gap between germline ends came to 15 bases. The CDR3 DNA reads as TGCGCCAGCAGCCAAGATCTTGCCGGGTTCAGCACCGGGGAGCTGTTTTTT. It codes for CASSQDLAGFSTGELFF.

This clonotype was seen more than once but under ten times. This rearrangement joins TRBV11-1 to TRBJ1-1; D uncertain. This CDR3 is 13 amino acids long. V was clipped by 8 bases and J by 1 base, with 11 bases between them. Germline V lookup: CDR1 SGHAT, CDR2 FQDESV (reference sequence). For the CDR3, the DNA is TGTGCCAGCGGCCAGGCCAGGAACACTGAAGCTTTCTTT. Its translation: CASGQARNTEAFF. The whole variable domain, filled in from reference TRBV11-1 and TRBJ1-1, reads EAEVAQSPRYKITEKSQAVAFWCDPISGHATLYWYRQILGQGPELLVQFQDESVVDDSQLPKDRFSAERLKGVDSTLKIQPAELGDSAMYLCASGQARNTEAFFGQGTRLTVV.

V gene TRBV4-3 combines with J gene TRBJ2-7; 11 bases agree with TRBD2. Trimming at V came to 1 base and at J to 5 bases, leaving 7 bases not matched to a gene. Per germline, CDR1 LGHNA and CDR2 YSLEER. There are 16 residues in the CDR3. The CDR3 here is CASSQGVGTSGDEQYF. The CDR3 bases are TGCGCCAGCAGCCAAGGCGTCGGGACTAGCGGTGACGAGCAGTACTTC.

This chain uses TRBV2 with TRBJ2-7; tentative D call: TRBD2 (6 bases). V lost 6 bases, J lost 3 bases, and 21 bases lay in between. Germline V gene data show CDR1 as SNHLY and CDR2 as FYNNEI. The CDR3 length is 16 residues. CDR3 in DNA: TGTGCCAGCAGGGAGGGAGTCGCTGAAGCTTTCTACGAGCAGTACTTC. It is translated as CASREGVAEAFYEQYF.

Concerning this clonotype: At one end, the junction sequence differs from germline, possibly due to a read error. This chain connects TRBV7-2 to TRBJ2-2; TRBD2 aligns across 7 bases. The germline V gene encodes CDR1 SGHTA and CDR2 FQGNSA. The CDR3 is made up of 16 amino acids. CDR3 bases: TGCGCCAGCAGCCTAGAGTGGCGGGGGAGCACCGGGGAGCTGTTTTTT. As protein: CASSLEWRGSTGELFF.

This clonotype has ten or more counts. The chain joins TRBV29-1 to TRBJ2-5, with D tentatively TRBD1 (5 bases). Trimming shortened V by 3 bases and J by 2 bases, and 10 bases separated the two germline ends. From germline, CDR1 is SQVTM and CDR2 ANQGSEA. This CDR3 spans 13 amino acids. CDR3 in DNA: TGCAGCGTTGAGAAGGGGATACAAGAGACCCAGTACTTC. It specifies CSVEKGIQETQYF.

The rearrangement links TRBV20-1 to TRBJ1-4; 11 bases are shared with TRBD1. V dropped 6 bases and J dropped 11; count of bases not matched to a gene: 11. In germline, CDR1 is DFQATT, CDR2 SNEGSKA (reference sequence). The CDR3 has 14 amino acids. The CDR3 loop is CSAGDRGGGRKLFF. CDR3 bases: TGCAGTGCGGGGGACAGGGGGGGAGGAAGGAAACTGTTTTTT.

This clonotype was detected many times. The V gene is TRBV9, the J gene TRBJ1-1; maybe TRBD1 (5 bases). The CDR3 extends over 14 amino acids. Germline CDR1 and CDR2: SGDLS and YYNGEE. The V and J ends lost 9 bases and 4 bases respectively, with 19 bases between them. The CDR3 DNA follows: TGTGCCATGCACCTCAGAGGGGCGAGCACTGAAGCTTTCTTT. This encodes CAMHLRGASTEAFF.

This clonotype was seen more than once but under ten times. The chain carries TRBV7-2 and TRBJ1-2, with D perhaps TRBD1 (6 bases). Per the germline V gene, CDR1 is SGHTA and CDR2 is FQGNSA. V was shortened by 1 base and J by 4 bases, with 13 bases between the two germline ends. This CDR3 is built from 15 residues. The chain's CDR3 is CASSLERQETYGYTF. As DNA, the CDR3 is TGTGCCAGCAGCTTAGAGAGACAGGAAACCTATGGCTACACCTTC. The variable domain in full, completed from reference TRBV7-2 and TRBJ1-2, reads GAGVSQSPSNKVTEKGKDVELRCDPISGHTALYWYRQSLGQGLEFLIYFQGNSAPDKSGLPSDRFSAERTGGSVSTLTIQRTQQEDSAVYLCASSLERQETYGYTFGSGTRLTVV.

The V gene is TRBV5-1, the J gene TRBJ1-5; D is undetermined. CDR1 is SGHRS and CDR2 is YFSETQ in the germline V gene. CDR3 length: 13 residues. The V gene lost 3 bases and the J gene lost 3 bases, with 7 bases spanning the gap. The CDR3 bases are TGCGCCAGCAGCTACGGCTACAATCAGCCCCAGCATTTT. It yields the protein CASSYGYNQPQHF.

J is TRBJ2-5 and V is TRBV5-6, with D unclear. V was shortened by 4 bases and J by 4 bases, with 14 bases between the two germline ends. Germline-derived CDR1 and CDR2 are SGHDT and YYEEEE. There are 14 residues in the CDR3. CDR3 bases: TGTGCCAGCAGCCGGAACCGGTATCGAGAGACCCAGTACTTC. Translating gives CASSRNRYRETQYF.

The gene calls are TRBV20-1 and TRBJ1-3; a weak D match, TRBD1 (5 bases). Germline V gives CDR1 DFQATT, CDR2 SNEGSKA (reference sequence). Trimming took off 4 bases at V and 4 bases at J, with 14 bases between the two ends. The CDR3 is made up of 14 amino acids. The CDR3 loop is CSATTGPRGNTIYF. The DNA for the CDR3 is TGCAGTGCTACCACGGGACCGCGGGGAAACACCATATATTTT.

This chain connects TRBV7-3 to TRBJ2-7; D is ambiguous. CDR1 is SGHTA, CDR2 FQGTGA, per germline. The CDR3 consists of 16 residues. V was trimmed by 5 bases and J by 3 bases, leaving 20 bases between them. The CDR3 DNA is TGTGCCAGCAGCCTCACCTCGGGTAGACTCGGCTACGAGCAGTACTTC. It encodes CASSLTSGRLGYEQYF. The variable domain in full, completed from reference TRBV7-3 and TRBJ2-7, reads GAGVSQTPSNKVTEKGKYVELRCDPISGHTALYWYRQSLGQGPEFLIYFQGTGAADDSGLPNDRFFAVRPEGSVSTLKIQRTERGDSAVYLCASSLTSGRLGYEQYFGPGTRLTVT.

This clonotype was seen ten or more times. This chain links TRBV7-8 with TRBJ1-4; tentative D call: TRBD1 (6 bases). V was pared by 5 bases and J by 7 bases, with 14 bases between. Germline CDR1 SGHVS, CDR2 FQNEAQ. There are 14 residues in the CDR3. CDR3 DNA sequence: TGTGCCAGCAGCCCTGACAGGCGGGGTGAAAAACTGTTTTTT. The encoded protein is CASSPDRRGEKLFF.

This chain joins TRBV10-3 and TRBJ2-7; TRBD2 is a possible D gene (6 bases). V was cut by 4 bases and J by 7 bases, with 11 bases left in between. Germline loops: CDR1 ENHRY, CDR2 SYGVKD. The CDR3 consists of 12 residues. DNA for the CDR3: TGTGCCATCAGTGGGGGGGTGGGGGAGCAGTACTTC. It yields the protein CAISGGVGEQYF.

The chain joins TRBV15 to TRBJ1-2; tentatively, D is TRBD1 (5 bases). The CDR3 is 12 amino acids. V lost 1 base to trimming and J lost 12 bases, with 12 bases between them. Per the germline V gene, CDR1 is LNHNV and CDR2 is YYDKDF (reference sequence). CDR3 sequence reads: CATSRGGAGNTF. CDR3 in DNA: TGTGCCACCAGCAGAGGAGGGGCGGGAAACACCTTC.

This clonotype was recorded a few times. This chain links TRBV5-4 with TRBJ2-7; tentative D call: TRBD2 (5 bases). The V gene lost 3 bases and the J gene lost 0 bases, with 10 bases spanning the gap. The germline CDR1 and CDR2 sequences are SGHNT and YYREEE (reference sequence). The CDR3 extends over 14 amino acids. CDR3 protein: CASSSRTASYEQYF. The CDR3 DNA sequence: TGTGCCAGCAGCTCCCGGACTGCCTCCTACGAGCAGTACTTC. Filled out from reference TRBV5-4 and TRBJ2-7, the complete variable domain reads ETGVTQSPTHLIKTRGQQVTLRCSSQSGHNTVSWYQQALGQGPQFIFQYYREEENGRGNFPPRFSGLQFPNYSSELNVNALELDDSALYLCASSSRTASYEQYFGPGTRLTVT.

V and J are TRBV6-6 and TRBJ1-5, with a tentative D call TRBD1 (5 bases). Looked up from germline, CDR1 is MNHNY and CDR2 is SVGAGI (reference sequence). With 3 bases removed from V and 5 bases from J, the gap between germline ends came to 17 bases. This CDR3 is 16 amino acids long. CDR3 amino acids: CASSYLGGLGDQPQHF. CDR3 bases: TGTGCCAGCAGTTATCTAGGAGGGTTGGGGGATCAGCCCCAGCATTTT.

Remarks on this clonotype: With a much larger clone just one base away, this may be a read error. The genes are TRBV24-1 and TRBJ2-7; D gene ambiguous. The CDR3 totals 12 residues. Germline V gene data show CDR1 as KGHDR and CDR2 as SFDVKD. CDR3 nucleotides: TGTGCCACCAGTGAGGCCGGGTACGAGCAGCACTTC. This translates into CATSEAGYEQHF.

This clonotype was seen more than once but under ten times. The chain combines TRBV4-2 with TRBJ2-7; D is possibly TRBD1 (5 bases). Trimming removed 2 bases from V and 7 bases from J, with 15 bases in between. Germline V CDR1 and CDR2: LGHNA, YNFKEQ. CDR3 size: 14 residues. The CDR3 loop is CASSQRGQGGEQYF. CDR3 nucleotides: TGTGCCAGCAGCCAACGCGGCCAGGGCGGTGAGCAGTACTTC.

This clonotype was counted a few times. The CDR3 protein is CAWSVRSGPGNTIYF. CDR3 DNA: TGTGCCTGGAGTGTCAGATCAGGGCCTGGAAACACCATATATTTT. The chain carries TRBV19 and TRBJ1-3; a possible D gene is TRBD1 (5 bases). V was shortened by 11 bases and J by 2 bases, with 19 bases between the two germline ends. Germline V gene lookup returns CDR1 LNHDA and CDR2 SQIVND (reference sequence). The CDR3 is made up of 15 amino acids.

A few counts support this clonotype. The chain joins TRBV20-1 to TRBJ1-1, with TRBD1 matching 11 bases. The CDR3 has 13 amino acids. Per germline, CDR1 DFQATT and CDR2 SNEGSKA (reference sequence). V was pared by 4 bases and J by 8 bases, with 6 bases of the junction left unmatched. In DNA form, the CDR3 reads TGCAGTGCTAAGCGGACAGGGGGCTCCGAAGCTTTCTTT. Translated, it gives CSAKRTGGSEAFF.

This clonotype was seen ten or more times. V and J are TRBV20-1 and TRBJ2-5; 7 bases line up with TRBD1. The V gene end was trimmed by 2 bases and the J gene end by 1 base; junction bases not matched to a gene: 4. This CDR3 has 14 amino acids. Germline V lookup: CDR1 DFQATT, CDR2 SNEGSKA (reference sequence). CDR3 protein: CSARPGTVQETQYF. CDR3 DNA sequence: TGCAGTGCTAGACCCGGGACAGTCCAAGAGACCCAGTACTTC.

The CDR3 spells CSARERQGTNEKLFF. In DNA, the CDR3 is TGCAGTGCTAGAGAGCGACAGGGGACTAATGAAAAACTGTTTTTT. The rearrangement joins TRBV20-1 to TRBJ1-4; 8 bases are shared with TRBD1. This CDR3 has 15 amino acids. With V trimmed by 0 bases and J by 2 bases, 2 bases remained unmatched. The germline V gene encodes CDR1 DFQATT and CDR2 SNEGSKA (reference sequence).

The chain uses TRBV6-1 and TRBJ2-7; 12 bases are a match to TRBD2. CDR3 length: 16 amino acids. Germline values: CDR1 MNHNS, CDR2 SASEGT. After removal of 4 bases from V and 5 bases from J, the junction contained 9 bases not matched to a gene. This CDR3 reads CASSGLAGALLNEQYF. CDR3 in DNA: TGTGCCAGCAGTGGACTAGCGGGGGCCCTTCTAAACGAGCAGTACTTC.

The chain links TRBV19 to TRBJ2-5; D is uncertain. V lost 0 bases and J lost 7, with 12 bases in between. The CDR3 has 14 residues. Per germline, CDR1 LNHDA and CDR2 SQIVND (reference sequence). The CDR3 loop is CASSIDQARATQYF. CDR3 DNA: TGTGCCAGTAGTATAGATCAGGCCCGGGCGACCCAGTACTTC.

This chain connects TRBV15 to TRBJ2-5; a weak D match, TRBD1 (5 bases). The CDR3 loop spans 15 amino acids. The V and J ends lost 2 bases and 4 bases respectively, with 14 bases between them. Germline CDR1 and CDR2: LNHNV and YYDKDF (reference sequence). The CDR3, as DNA: TGTGCCACCAGCAGATCAAAGGGAACAGGAGAGACCCAGTACTTC. This sequence encodes CATSRSKGTGETQYF.

The chain couples TRBV6-1 to TRBJ2-7, with 7 bases fitting TRBD2. V trimming: 4 bases; J trimming: 2 bases; junction bases outside the gene matches: 8. Germline V lookup: CDR1 MNHNS, CDR2 SASEGT. The CDR3 spans 15 residues. CDR3 protein: CASSVAGVHPYEQYF. DNA for the CDR3: TGTGCCAGCAGTGTCGCGGGGGTCCATCCCTACGAGCAGTACTTC.